What follows are 3 T cell receptor beta chains derived from one specimen sequenced in a study of blood T cell repertoires in COVID-19 (dated by TCRdb to 2018 to 2020). The library was made by the immunoSEQ multiplex PCR assay. TCRdb stores this immuneACCESS table with in-frame sequences only. Part of the clones is absent; in the studies checked, under half of the shortfall reflects unresolved V genes, and no reason is known for the rest. This sample is represented by around 280,000 clones; around 85% of them were singletons. Together, the top ten hold under 7% of the sample. Sequenced sample: PBMCs or T cells enriched from blood (not recorded which). All receptors come from a woman aged 40 to 49 who had recovered from COVID-19.

This sequence joins TRBV4-2 and TRBJ1-2; 10 nucleotides line up with TRBD1. V dropped 3 bases and J dropped 7; count of bases not matched to a gene: 5. CDR3 length: 14 residues. CDR1 and CDR2 from the germline V gene are LGHNA and YNFKEQ. The chain's CDR3 is CASSQPGQGFGYTF. The CDR3 bases are TGTGCCAGCAGCCAGCCGGGACAGGGGTTTGGCTACACCTTC.

The rearrangement joins TRBV3-1 (or the pseudogene TRBV3-2) to TRBJ2-1; no clear D. This CDR3 region has 16 residues. With 1 base removed from V and 0 bases from J, the gap between germline ends came to 10 bases. CDR1 and CDR2 (germline): LGHDT, YNNKEL (reference sequence). The DNA for the CDR3 is TGTGCCAGCAGCCAAGGAGACGGGTTCTCCTACAATGAGCAGTTCTTC. Translating it yields CASSQGDGFSYNEQFF.

The V and J genes are TRBV5-1 and TRBJ2-1; TRBD2 matches at 14 bases. The CDR3 loop spans 17 amino acids. J was trimmed by 9 bases and V by 7 bases; bases with no gene match: 15. CDR1 and CDR2 (germline): SGHRS, YFSETQ. The CDR3, as DNA: TGCGCCAGCGGAACCGACGGGACTAGCGGGAGAGGAGGTGAGCAGTTCTTC. Protein: CASGTDGTSGRGGEQFF.